This TCR beta chain was documented in a study of cytomegalovirus exposure and HLA in healthy donors. General study points: Overall, around 160 TCR beta chains were annotated as cytomegalovirus-associated. Earlier analysis yielded a pattern in which most TCR beta V segments were productive about 87% or about 30% of the time.

In the PCR, 60 Vbeta and 13 Jbeta primers were used. The protocol was immunoSEQ multiplex PCR, while the TCRdb copy is restricted to in-frame clones and leaves out a portion. This sample carries 95,000 to 100,000 clones, approximately 85% of them seen once, and the ten largest clones take about 3.9%. This clone was picked up one time. Its antigen is currently unknown. Sequenced input: PBMCs. This receptor was taken from a young man in good health and CMV-seronegative.

This CDR3 reads CASSPPLWGPSSYEQYF. CDR3 nucleotide sequence: TGTGCCAGCAGCCCCCCCTTGTGGGGGCCCTCATCCTACGAGCAGTACTTC. The chain recombines TRBV7-9 with TRBJ2-7; tentative D call: TRBD1 (6 bases). The germline V gene encodes CDR1 SEHNR and CDR2 FQNEAQ (reference sequence). This CDR3 comprises 17 residues. V lost 5 bases and J lost 1, with 21 bases in between.